Listed below are T cell receptor beta chains from one sample, sequenced in a study of blood T cells in healthy people across ages. From the 5' RACE reads, TCRdb called clonotypes with MiXCR, one entry per CDR3 protein. The sample yields about 680,000 distinct CDR3 sequences, around half seen once. Sequencing used blood. Receptor source: a woman aged 55-70 years in good health. Both conserved end residues are part of each CDR3.

14 | TRBJ2-6 | TRBV7-2 | CASSSRQGPNVLTF
15 | NA | TRBV7-2 | CASSLTPDRGREQYF
17 | TRBJ2-1 | TRBV4-2 | CASSQIRGGLGPQEQFF
14 | NA | TRBV11-2 | CASSLDNRGHEQYF
14 | TRBJ2-3 | TRBV29-1 | CSVVGTRIADTQYF
17 | TRBJ2-7 | TRBV12-3/TRBV12-4 | CASSPVPGPRRPYEQYF
16 | NA | TRBV7-2 | CASNPSERTSYNEQYF
15 | TRBJ2-5 | TRBV4-2 | CASSQDPTRPETQYF
11 | TRBJ1-4 | TRBV30 | CAADTNEKLFF
15 | TRBJ2-5 | TRBV7-2 | CASSLAGRGQETQYF
13 | TRBJ2-7 | TRBV29-1 | CSVDGGASYEQYF
16 | TRBJ2-4 | TRBV12-3/TRBV12-4 | CAGSSRDSQAKNIQYF
13 | NA | TRBV5-6 | CASSFYRRNIQYF